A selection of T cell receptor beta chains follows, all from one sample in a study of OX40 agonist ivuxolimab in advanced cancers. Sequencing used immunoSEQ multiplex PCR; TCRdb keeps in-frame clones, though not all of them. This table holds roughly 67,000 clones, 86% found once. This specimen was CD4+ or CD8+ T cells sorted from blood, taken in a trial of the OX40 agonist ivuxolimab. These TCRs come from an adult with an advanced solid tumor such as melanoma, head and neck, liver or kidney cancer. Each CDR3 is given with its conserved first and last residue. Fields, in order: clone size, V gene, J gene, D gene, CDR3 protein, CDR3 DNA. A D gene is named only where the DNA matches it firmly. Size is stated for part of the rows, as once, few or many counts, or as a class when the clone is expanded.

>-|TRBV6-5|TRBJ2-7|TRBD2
CATRDYTFVQYF
TGTGCCACCAGGGACTACACTTTCGTGCAGTACTTC
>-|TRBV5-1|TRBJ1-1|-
CASRPDRFNTEAFF
TGCGCCAGCAGGCCTGACCGCTTCAACACTGAAGCTTTCTTT
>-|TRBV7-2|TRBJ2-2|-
CASSVRGGYTGELFF
TGTGCCAGCAGCGTCAGGGGGGGGTACACCGGGGAGCTGTTTTTT
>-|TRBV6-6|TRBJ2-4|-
CASSLAKNIQYF
TGTGCCAGCAGTCTAGCCAAAAACATTCAGTACTTC
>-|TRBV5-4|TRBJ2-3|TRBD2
CASSFGTSGVGDTQYF
TGTGCCAGCAGCTTCGGGACTAGCGGGGTTGGGGATACGCAGTATTTT
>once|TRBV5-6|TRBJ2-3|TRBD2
CASSSSGGPSYSTDTQYF
TGTGCCAGCAGCTCTAGCGGGGGGCCTTCTTATAGCACAGATACGCAGTATTTT
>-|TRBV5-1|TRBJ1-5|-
CASSLDGRTLAQPQHF
TGCGCCAGCAGCCTGGACGGGCGGACGCTCGCTCAGCCCCAGCATTTT
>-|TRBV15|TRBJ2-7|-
CATSLNSPNEQYF
TGTGCCACCAGCCTTAACAGCCCAAACGAGCAGTACTTC
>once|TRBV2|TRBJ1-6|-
CASSLAVRSPSYNSPLHF
TGTGCCAGCAGCCTCGCGGTCAGGTCGCCCTCCTATAATTCACCCCTCCACTTT
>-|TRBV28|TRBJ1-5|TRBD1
CASSLDRGEAGNQPQHF
TGTGCCAGCAGCCTCGACAGGGGGGAGGCTGGCAATCAGCCCCAGCATTTT
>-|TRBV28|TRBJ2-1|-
CASSPRFNEQFF
TGTGCCAGCAGCCCCCGGTTCAATGAGCAGTTCTTC
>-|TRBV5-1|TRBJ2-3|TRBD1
CASSLAEITGGDTQYF
TGCGCCAGCAGCTTGGCGGAGATAACAGGGGGAGATACGCAGTATTTT
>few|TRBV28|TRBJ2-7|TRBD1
CASPPAGGLFYEQYF
TGTGCCAGCCCCCCGGCAGGGGGCTTGTTTTACGAGCAGTACTTC
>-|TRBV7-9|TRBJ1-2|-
CASSPTGTLKNYGYTF
TGTGCCAGCAGCCCGACCGGGACCCTAAAGAACTATGGCTACACCTTC
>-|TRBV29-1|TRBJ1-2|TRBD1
CSVAQGRGRYGYTF
TGCAGCGTAGCACAGGGGAGGGGGCGCTATGGCTACACCTTC
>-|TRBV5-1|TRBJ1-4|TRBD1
CASSNEGAHEKLFF
TGCGCCAGCTCCAATGAGGGGGCTCATGAAAAACTGTTTTTT
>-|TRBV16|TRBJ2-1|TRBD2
CASSHERDKREQFF
TGTGCCAGCAGCCATGAGCGGGATAAACGGGAGCAGTTCTTC
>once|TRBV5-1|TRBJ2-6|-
CASSLGTFPSGANVLTF
TGCGCCAGCAGCTTGGGGACTTTCCCCTCTGGGGCCAACGTCCTGACTTTC
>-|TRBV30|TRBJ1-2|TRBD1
CAWSVRDREGVGYTF
TGTGCCTGGAGTGTAAGGGACAGGGAAGGAGTTGGCTACACCTTC
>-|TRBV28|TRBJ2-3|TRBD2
CASSAPPGGRATDTQYF
TGTGCCAGCAGTGCCCCCCCCGGCGGGAGGGCCACAGATACGCAGTATTTT
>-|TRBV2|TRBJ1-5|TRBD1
CASRRGFRTGGLSGSNQPQHF
TGTGCCAGCAGGAGGGGTTTCCGGACAGGGGGCCTATCGGGTAGCAATCAGCCCCAGCATTTT
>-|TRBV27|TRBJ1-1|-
CASSLLGRGNTEAFF
TGTGCCAGCAGTTTATTAGGCAGGGGTAACACTGAAGCTTTCTTT
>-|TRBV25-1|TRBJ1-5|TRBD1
CASSAEKQGAIGQPQHF
TGTGCCAGCAGTGCCGAAAAACAGGGGGCCATTGGTCAGCCCCAGCATTTT
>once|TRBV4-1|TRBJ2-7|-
CASGSVAEHYEQYF
TGCGCCAGCGGGTCAGTAGCTGAACACTACGAGCAGTACTTC
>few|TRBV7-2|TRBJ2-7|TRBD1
CASSLQGTGNYEQYF
TGTGCCAGCAGCTTACAAGGGACAGGGAATTACGAGCAGTACTTC
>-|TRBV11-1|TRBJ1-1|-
CASSLLDRNTEAFF
TGTGCCAGCAGCTTACTGGACAGGAACACTGAAGCTTTCTTT
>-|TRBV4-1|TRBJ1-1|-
CASSPRAQGGGTEAFF
TGCGCCAGCAGCCCACGCGCCCAAGGGGGGGGCACTGAAGCTTTCTTT
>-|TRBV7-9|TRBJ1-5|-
CASSSDRTSQPQHF
TGTGCCAGCAGCAGTGACAGGACGAGTCAGCCCCAGCATTTT